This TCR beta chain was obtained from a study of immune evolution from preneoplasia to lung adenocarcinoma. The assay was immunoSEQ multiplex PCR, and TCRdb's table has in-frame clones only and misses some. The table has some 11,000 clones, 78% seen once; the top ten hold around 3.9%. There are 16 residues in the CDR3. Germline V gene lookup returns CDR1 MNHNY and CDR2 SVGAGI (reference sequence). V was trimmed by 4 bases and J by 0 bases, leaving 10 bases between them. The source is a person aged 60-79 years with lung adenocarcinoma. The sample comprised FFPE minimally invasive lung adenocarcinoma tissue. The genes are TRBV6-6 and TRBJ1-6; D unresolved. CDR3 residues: CASSFTESSYNSPLHF. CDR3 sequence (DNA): TGTGCCAGCAGTTTCACAGAGAGCTCCTATAATTCACCCCTCCACTTT.